The 21 T cell receptor beta chains presented below share a single source sample, sequenced in a study of T cells in tuberculosis. The data were produced by immunoSEQ multiplex PCR, yet TCRdb's version contains in-frame clones alone and is incomplete. The sample includes about 59,000 clones, around 86% seen only once; the top ten take 9.5% to 15%. Sorting used thawed, overnight-rested PBMC stained with anti-CD3, a viability dye and GMM-loaded CD1B tetramer. The CD1B tetramers carried C32 glucose monomycolate purified from Rhodococcus equi. The sequenced sample was CD1b-GMM tetramer-negative cells sorted from PBMCs. These receptors were obtained from an adult woman with latent tuberculosis.

The chain links TRBV6-6 to TRBJ1-4; D gene ambiguous. The CDR3 extends over 16 amino acids. V shed 2 bases and J shed 0 bases, with 10 bases lying between them. Germline assignment: CDR1 MNHNY and CDR2 SVGAGI (reference sequence). DNA of the CDR3: TGTGCCAGCAGTTACGACTTTGTCGCAACTAATGAAAAACTGTTTTTT. This codes for CASSYDFVATNEKLFF.

The chain employs TRBV9 and TRBJ2-2, with 10 positions matching TRBD1. The junction had 4 bases not matched to a gene; V was cut back by 4 bases and J by 4 bases. Germline loops: CDR1 SGDLS, CDR2 YYNGEE. CDR3 length: 15 residues. The CDR3 DNA sequence: TGTGCCAGCAGCACCGGGACAGGGGTCACCGGGGAGCTGTTTTTT. The encoded protein is CASSTGTGVTGELFF.

This clone showed up just a few times. The chain carries TRBV2 and TRBJ1-6; D remains unclear. Germline-derived CDR1 and CDR2 are SNHLY and FYNNEI. Trimming shortened V by 7 bases and J by 0 bases, and 16 bases separated the two germline ends. The length of the CDR3 is 17 residues. Here the CDR3 DNA reads TGTGCCAGCACCGAGACCCCAGGCCACTCCTATAATTCACCCCTCCACTTT. Protein: CASTETPGHSYNSPLHF.

The chain has TRBV9 and TRBJ1-4, with 7 positions matching TRBD1. There are 15 residues in the CDR3. Germline-derived CDR1 and CDR2 are SGDLS and YYNGEE. V shed 4 bases, J shed 7 bases, and the junction held 10 bases outside the gene matches. The CDR3 here is CASSPEGARIEKLFF. Written as DNA, the CDR3 is TGTGCCAGCAGCCCCGAGGGGGCGCGGATTGAAAAACTGTTTTTT.

The chain joins TRBV7-2 to TRBJ2-2, with D possibly being TRBD2 (6 bases). V lost 8 bases to trimming and J lost 3 bases, with 16 bases between them. Per germline, CDR1 SGHTA and CDR2 FQGNSA. The CDR3 is 15 residues long. DNA for the CDR3: TGTGCCAGCCGATCGGGGCGGGGAGACACCGGGGAGCTGTTTTTT. Translating it yields CASRSGRGDTGELFF.

The rearrangement uses TRBV21-1 and TRBJ1-3; TRBD1 reflects the table's D call only, with no check against the DNA. TRBV21-1 constitutes a pseudogene. This CDR3 spans 16 amino acids. CDR3: CASSKAGSRRGNTIYF. For the CDR3, the DNA is TGTGCCAGCAGCAAAGCGGGCAGTAGACGTGGAAACACCATATATTTT.

DNA for the CDR3: TGTGCCAGCAGCCCCGCGCCCAGCGATCAGCCCCAGCATTTT. It yields the protein CASSPAPSDQPQHF. The rearrangement joins TRBV5-4 to TRBJ1-5; D is undetermined. V lost 4 bases and J lost 5, with 13 bases in between. The CDR3 spans 14 residues. Germline CDR1 reads SGHNT; CDR2 reads YYREEE (reference sequence). The variable domain in full, completed from reference TRBV5-4 and TRBJ1-5, reads ETGVTQSPTHLIKTRGQQVTLRCSSQSGHNTVSWYQQALGQGPQFIFQYYREEENGRGNFPPRFSGLQFPNYSSELNVNALELDDSALYLCASSPAPSDQPQHFGDGTRLSIL.

V gene TRBV7-6 combines with J gene TRBJ2-5; 11 nucleotides align to TRBD2. Trimming took 5 bases from V and 1 from J; bases not matched to a gene: 6. Germline V gives CDR1 SGHVS, CDR2 FNYEAQ. This CDR3 contains 16 residues. CDR3 in amino acids: CASSARLAGTQETQYF. The CDR3 DNA is TGTGCCAGCAGCGCCCGACTAGCGGGGACCCAAGAGACCCAGTACTTC.

This rearrangement joins TRBV7-2 to TRBJ1-1, with D uncertain. The CDR3 is 15 amino acids. V shed 5 bases and J shed 1 base, with 14 bases lying between them. Germline V gene data show CDR1 as SGHTA and CDR2 as FQGNSA. The CDR3 loop reads CASSRGEVRNTEAFF. CDR3 nucleotide sequence: TGTGCCAGCAGCCGTGGGGAGGTAAGGAACACTGAAGCTTTCTTT.

The V and J genes are TRBV19 and TRBJ1-2; 7 nucleotides align to TRBD1. Germline CDR1 reads LNHDA; CDR2 reads SQIVND (reference sequence). V gave up 5 bases and J gave up 3 bases; unmatched junction bases: 3. The CDR3 contains 13 residues. The CDR3 loop is CASSLDRDYGYTF. CDR3 nucleotides: TGTGCCAGTAGTCTTGACAGGGACTATGGCTACACCTTC.

In this sample, this clone turned up a few times. This chain uses TRBV19 with TRBJ2-4, with 8 bases lining up with TRBD2. V lost 8 bases to trimming and J lost 0 bases; unmatched junction nucleotides: 9. The CDR3 spans 16 residues. CDR1 and CDR2 (germline): LNHDA, SQIVND (reference sequence). The CDR3 DNA reads as TGTGCCAGTCGGGGGGGCAGTCACCTAGCCAAAAACATTCAGTACTTC. Protein product: CASRGGSHLAKNIQYF. The full variable domain, in which reference TRBV19 and TRBJ2-4 provide the parts outside the CDR3, is DGGITQSPKYLFRKEGQNVTLSCEQNLNHDAMYWYRQDPGQGLRLIYYSQIVNDFQKGDIAEGYSVSREKKESFPLTVTSAQKNPTAFYLCASRGGSHLAKNIQYFGAGTRLSVL.

This clone was found a few times. This sequence joins TRBV7-9 and TRBJ2-2; TRBD2 might be the D (6 bases). V lost 5 bases and J 2 bases, leaving 18 bases between the germline ends. Per germline, CDR1 SEHNR and CDR2 FQNEAQ (reference sequence). The length of the CDR3 is 17 residues. In DNA form, the CDR3 reads TGTGCCAGCAGCGGAGCCAGACCTGGGACTAACACCGGGGAGCTGTTTTTT. Translation: CASSGARPGTNTGELFF.

J is TRBJ1-2 and V is TRBV14; D unclear. This CDR3 has 13 amino acids. Germline CDR1 SGHDN, CDR2 FVKESK. Deletions cut 1 base from V and 5 bases from J, with 8 bases between. For the CDR3, the DNA is TGTGCCAGCAGCCAAGTACAGAAGTATGGCTACACCTTC. This translates into CASSQVQKYGYTF.

This clone was observed a few times. The gene calls are TRBV6-1 and TRBJ1-1; no clear D gene. Germline CDR1 is MNHNS and CDR2 is SASEGT. The CDR3 contains 10 residues. Deletions cut 6 bases from V and 8 bases from J, with 7 bases between. The CDR3 coding sequence is TGTGCCAGCAGAGAGCTGGAAGCTTTCTTT. This gives the protein CASRELEAFF.

The chain links TRBV4-2 to TRBJ1-2; D uncertain. V shed 0 bases and J shed 2 bases, with 13 bases lying between them. CDR1 LGHNA and CDR2 YNFKEQ come from the germline V gene. This CDR3 comprises 16 residues. This CDR3 reads CASSQDSRGMNYGYTF. CDR3 DNA sequence: TGTGCCAGCAGCCAAGATTCCCGGGGAATGAACTATGGCTACACCTTC.

The V gene is TRBV6-5, the J gene TRBJ2-1, with D uncertain. There are 11 residues in the CDR3. Germline CDR1 is MNHEY and CDR2 is SVGAGI. V lost 2 bases and J lost 8, with 4 bases in between. The CDR3 sequence: CASSYGYEQFF. The CDR3, as DNA: TGTGCCAGCAGTTACGGCTATGAGCAGTTCTTC.

The CDR3 sequence is CASSTRGGELFF. Here the CDR3 DNA reads TGTGCCAGCAGCACCCGGGGCGGGGAGCTGTTTTTT. The V and J genes are TRBV7-8 and TRBJ2-2; D possibly corresponds to TRBD2 (5 bases). The CDR3 is made up of 12 amino acids. V dropped 5 bases and J dropped 7 bases, with 8 bases sitting between them. Per germline, CDR1 SGHVS and CDR2 FQNEAQ.

The chain employs TRBV4-1 and TRBJ2-2; D not certain. Germline CDR1 is MGHRA and CDR2 is YSYEKL. Trimming removed 1 base at V and 3 bases at J, with 9 bases between. The CDR3 sequence is 15 residues long. Here the CDR3 reads CASSQGLVHTGELFF. The CDR3 coding sequence is TGCGCCAGCAGCCAAGGGCTAGTTCACACCGGGGAGCTGTTTTTT.

CDR3 nucleotides: TGTGCCAGCAGTTCTCAGGGGGCGGATACGCAGTATTTT. This sequence encodes CASSSQGADTQYF. The genes are TRBV27 and TRBJ2-3, with TRBD1 identical over 8 bases. CDR3 length equals 13 residues. CDR1 and CDR2 from the germline V gene are MNHEY and SMNVEV (reference sequence). Unmatched junction bases numbered 3, after V lost 4 bases and J lost 6 bases.

The CDR3 bases are TGTGCCAGCAGGGGGACAGGGTATCATGGCTACACCTTC. Translating gives CASRGTGYHGYTF. The chain uses TRBV6-1 and TRBJ1-2; TRBD1 aligns across 9 bases. CDR1 is MNHNS, CDR2 SASEGT, per germline. This CDR3 spans 13 amino acids. After removal of 6 bases from V and 6 bases from J, the junction contained 5 bases not matched to a gene.

The rearrangement joins TRBV28 to TRBJ2-5; possibly TRBD1 for D (5 bases). The V and J ends lost 7 bases and 1 base respectively, with 16 bases between them. From germline, CDR1 is MDHEN and CDR2 SYDVKM. This CDR3 is 15 amino acids long. CDR3 loop: CASTGAGQFQETQYF. DNA of the CDR3: TGTGCCAGCACTGGGGCTGGTCAGTTCCAAGAGACCCAGTACTTC. The variable domain in full, completed from reference TRBV28 and TRBJ2-5, reads DVKVTQSSRYLVKRTGEKVFLECVQDMDHENMFWYRQDPGLGLRLIYFSYDVKMKEKGDIPEGYSVSREKKERFSLILESASTNQTSMYLCASTGAGQFQETQYFGPGTRLLVL.